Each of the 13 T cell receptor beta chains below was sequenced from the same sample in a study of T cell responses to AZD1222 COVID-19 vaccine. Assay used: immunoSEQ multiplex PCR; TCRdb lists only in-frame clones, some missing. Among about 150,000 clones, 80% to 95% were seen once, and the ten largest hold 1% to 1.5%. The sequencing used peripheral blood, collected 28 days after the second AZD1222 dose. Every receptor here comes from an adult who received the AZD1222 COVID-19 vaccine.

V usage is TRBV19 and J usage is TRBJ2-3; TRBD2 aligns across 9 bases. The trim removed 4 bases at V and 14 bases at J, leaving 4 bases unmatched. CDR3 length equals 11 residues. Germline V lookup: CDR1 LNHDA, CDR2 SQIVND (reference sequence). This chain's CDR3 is CASSSGRAGYF. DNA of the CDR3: TGTGCCAGTAGTAGCGGGAGGGCCGGGTATTTT.

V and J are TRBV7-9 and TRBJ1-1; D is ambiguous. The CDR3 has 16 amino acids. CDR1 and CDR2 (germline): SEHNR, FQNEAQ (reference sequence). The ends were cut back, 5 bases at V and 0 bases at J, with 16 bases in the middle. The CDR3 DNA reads TGTGCCAGCAGCCCTGGGGAGGCCCTGATGAACACTGAAGCTTTCTTT. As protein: CASSPGEALMNTEAFF.

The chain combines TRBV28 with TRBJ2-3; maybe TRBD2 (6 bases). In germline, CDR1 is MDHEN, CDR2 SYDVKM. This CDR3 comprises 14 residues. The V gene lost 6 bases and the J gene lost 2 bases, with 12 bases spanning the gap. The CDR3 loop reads CASRLGTSTDTQYF. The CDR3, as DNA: TGTGCCAGCAGGTTAGGGACTTCCACAGATACGCAGTATTTT.

The CDR3: CASSWNRGYTF. The DNA for the CDR3 is TGTGCCAGCAGTTGGAATCGTGGCTACACCTTC. The rearrangement joins TRBV12-3 or TRBV12-4 to TRBJ1-2, with no clear D. The V end was cut by 4 bases, the J end by 7 bases, with 7 bases between. This CDR3 contains 11 residues.

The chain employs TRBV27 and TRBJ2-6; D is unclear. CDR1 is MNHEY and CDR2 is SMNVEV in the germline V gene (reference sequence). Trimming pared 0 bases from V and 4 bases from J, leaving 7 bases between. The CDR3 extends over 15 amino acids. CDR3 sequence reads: CASSLSGFGANVLTF. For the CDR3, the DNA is TGTGCCAGCAGTTTATCAGGGTTCGGGGCCAACGTCCTGACTTTC. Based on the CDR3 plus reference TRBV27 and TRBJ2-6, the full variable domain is EAQVTQNPRYLITVTGKKLTVTCSQNMNHEYMSWYRQDPGLGLRQIYYSMNVEVTDKGDVPEGYKVSRKEKRNFPLILESPSPNQTSLYFCASSLSGFGANVLTFGAGSRLTVL.

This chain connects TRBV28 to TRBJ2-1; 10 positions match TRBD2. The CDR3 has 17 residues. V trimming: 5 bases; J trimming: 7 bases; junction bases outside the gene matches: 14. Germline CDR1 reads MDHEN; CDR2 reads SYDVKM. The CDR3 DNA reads TGTGCCAGCAGTCCCGTCCTCCTAGCGGGAGATGGTAATGAGCAGTTCTTC. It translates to CASSPVLLAGDGNEQFF.

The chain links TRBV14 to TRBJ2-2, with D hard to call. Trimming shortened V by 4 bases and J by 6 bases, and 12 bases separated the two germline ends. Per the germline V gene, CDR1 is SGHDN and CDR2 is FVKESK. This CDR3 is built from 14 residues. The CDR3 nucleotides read TGTGCCAGCAGCCCCCGACTGCCCTCCGGGGAGCTGTTTTTT. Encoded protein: CASSPRLPSGELFF.

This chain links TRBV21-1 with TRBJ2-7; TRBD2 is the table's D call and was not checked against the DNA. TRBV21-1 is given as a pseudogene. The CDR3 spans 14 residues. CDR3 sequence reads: CASSKDNGGYEQYF. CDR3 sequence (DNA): TGTGCCAGCAGCAAAGATAACGGGGGCTACGAGCAGTACTTC.

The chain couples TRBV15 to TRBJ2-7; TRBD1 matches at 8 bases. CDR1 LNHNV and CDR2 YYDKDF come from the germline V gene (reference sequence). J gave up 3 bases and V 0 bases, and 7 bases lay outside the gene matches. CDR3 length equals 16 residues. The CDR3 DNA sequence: TGTGCCACCAGCAGAGATCCTTCGGGACAGGTCTACGAGCAGTACTTC. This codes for CATSRDPSGQVYEQYF.

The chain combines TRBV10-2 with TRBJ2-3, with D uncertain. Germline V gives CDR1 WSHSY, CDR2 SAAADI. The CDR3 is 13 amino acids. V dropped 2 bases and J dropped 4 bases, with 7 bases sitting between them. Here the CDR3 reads CASSEGSPDTQYF. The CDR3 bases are TGCGCCAGCAGTGAGGGTAGCCCAGATACGCAGTATTTT.

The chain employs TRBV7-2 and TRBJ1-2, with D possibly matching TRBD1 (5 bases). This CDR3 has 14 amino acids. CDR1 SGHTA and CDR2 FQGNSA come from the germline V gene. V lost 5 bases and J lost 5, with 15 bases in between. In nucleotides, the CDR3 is TGTGCCAGCAGCCCCGAGTTGGGGCGGTATGGCTACACCTTC. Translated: CASSPELGRYGYTF.

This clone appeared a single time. CDR3 in amino acids: CASSPDITGNTIYF. The CDR3, as DNA: TGTGCCAGTAGTCCGGACATAACTGGAAACACCATATATTTT. The chain recombines TRBV19 with TRBJ1-3; D may be TRBD1 (5 bases). Trimming stripped 5 bases from V and 2 bases from J, with 10 bases between. The CDR3 is 14 residues long. Germline V CDR1 and CDR2: LNHDA, SQIVND (reference sequence).

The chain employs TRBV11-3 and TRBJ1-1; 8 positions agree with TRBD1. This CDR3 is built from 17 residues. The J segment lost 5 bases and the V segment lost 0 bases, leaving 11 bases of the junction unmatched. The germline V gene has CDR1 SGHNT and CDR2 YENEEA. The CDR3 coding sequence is TGTGCCAGCAGCTTAGATTGGACAGGGCCGGGACTAACTGAAGCTTTCTTT. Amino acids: CASSLDWTGPGLTEAFF.